The next 20 T cell receptor beta chains were all read from a single sample in a study of T cells in tumors after PD-1 blockade. The table came from immunoSEQ multiplex PCR; TCRdb's copy has only in-frame clones and leaves some out. The repertoire consists of some 13,000 clones, with less than 75% occurring once and the leading ten covering more than 30%. The source material was tumor tissue, sampled after anti-PD-1 treatment. The source of these receptors is a human donor with cutaneous squamous cell carcinoma.

The chain combines TRBV19 with TRBJ2-7, with 10 bases aligning to TRBD2. Germline CDR1 and CDR2: LNHDA and SQIVND (reference sequence). The CDR3 sequence is 14 residues long. With V trimmed by 4 bases and J by 5 bases, 5 bases remained unmatched. CDR3 bases: TGTGCCAGTAGTAGAGCGGGAGGGCCTGACGAGCAGTACTTC. Translation gives CASSRAGGPDEQYF. Combining the CDR3 with reference TRBV19 and TRBJ2-7 gives the whole variable domain DGGITQSPKYLFRKEGQNVTLSCEQNLNHDAMYWYRQDPGQGLRLIYYSQIVNDFQKGDIAEGYSVSREKKESFPLTVTSAQKNPTAFYLCASSRAGGPDEQYFGPGTRLTVT.

This clone rates as medium-sized. The chain joins TRBV28 to TRBJ2-4; possible D gene TRBD1, 5 bases. With 3 bases removed from V and 0 bases from J, the gap between germline ends came to 6 bases. CDR3 length: 14 residues. The V gene's germline CDR1 is MDHEN and CDR2 SYDVKM. The CDR3 loop is CASSFQGAKNIQYF. The DNA for the CDR3 is TGTGCCAGCAGTTTCCAGGGAGCCAAAAACATTCAGTACTTC.

CDR3 loop: CASRPGLATGELFF. The DNA for the CDR3 is TGTGCCAGCAGACCGGGACTAGCCACCGGGGAGCTGTTTTTT. This chain connects TRBV11-3 to TRBJ2-2; TRBD2 matches at 9 bases. Germline assignment: CDR1 SGHNT and CDR2 YENEEA. Unmatched junction bases numbered 3, after V lost 6 bases and J lost 4 bases. This CDR3 is built from 14 residues.

This chain connects TRBV2 to TRBJ2-1, with TRBD2 identical over 8 bases. The CDR3 sequence is 15 residues long. V shed 2 bases, J shed 5 bases, and the junction held 5 bases outside the gene matches. Germline lookup yields CDR1 SNHLY and CDR2 FYNNEI. The CDR3 DNA follows: TGTGCCAGCAGTGAAATAGGACTAGCCCACAATGAGCAGTTCTTC. Protein product: CASSEIGLAHNEQFF.

The chain carries TRBV14 and TRBJ2-7; D is unclear. The CDR3 consists of 13 residues. Trimming shortened V by 5 bases and J by 10 bases, and 18 bases separated the two germline ends. The germline gives CDR1 SGHDN, CDR2 FVKESK. In DNA form, the CDR3 reads TGTGCCAGCAGCGGACCGGTTCTCGGCATACAGTACTTC. Translation gives CASSGPVLGIQYF.

This rearrangement joins TRBV9 to TRBJ1-2, with D tentatively TRBD1 (5 bases). V shed 1 base and J shed 3 bases, with 13 bases lying between them. This CDR3 spans 15 amino acids. The germline V gene encodes CDR1 SGDLS and CDR2 YYNGEE. The CDR3 loop reads CASSVWEVGDYGYTF. The CDR3 DNA sequence: TGTGCCAGCAGCGTATGGGAGGTAGGGGACTATGGCTACACCTTC. The complete variable domain, with remaining parts taken from reference TRBV9 and TRBJ1-2, reads DSGVTQTPKHLITATGQRVTLRCSPRSGDLSVYWYQQSLDQGLQFLIQYYNGEERAKGNILERFSAQQFPDLHSELNLSSLELGDSALYFCASSVWEVGDYGYTFGSGTRLTVV.

The chain employs TRBV18 and TRBJ2-3; D remains ambiguous. Deletions cut 2 bases from V and 2 bases from J, with 11 bases between. The germline CDR1 and CDR2 sequences are KGHSH and LQKENI. The CDR3 extends over 15 amino acids. CDR3 region: CASSPRVTTTDTQYF. For the CDR3, the DNA is TGTGCCAGCTCACCAAGGGTCACTACCACAGATACGCAGTATTTT.

This clone was seen more than once but under ten times. The chain uses TRBV30 and TRBJ1-1, with D possibly TRBD1 on 5 matching bases. V was pared by 8 bases and J by 9 bases, with 16 bases between. The germline CDR1 and CDR2 sequences are GTSNPN and SVGIG (reference sequence). The CDR3 has 11 amino acids. The CDR3 sequence: CAGAGPRKAFF. DNA of the CDR3: TGTGCCGGGGCCGGACCCCGAAAAGCTTTCTTT.

V is TRBV28 and J is TRBJ2-7; 7 nucleotides align to TRBD2. CDR1 is MDHEN, CDR2 SYDVKM, per germline. J gave up 5 bases and V 3 bases, and 10 bases lay outside the gene matches. The CDR3 sequence is 15 residues long. Here the CDR3 DNA reads TGTGCCAGCAGTTTTCTAGGCGGCGGGAGTGACGAGCAGTACTTC. Protein sequence: CASSFLGGGSDEQYF.

The chain joins TRBV5-4 to TRBJ2-7, with 10 positions matching TRBD2. Germline assignment: CDR1 SGHNT and CDR2 YYREEE (reference sequence). V gave up 4 bases and J gave up 2 bases; unmatched junction bases: 6. The CDR3 has 15 residues. CDR3 DNA: TGTGCCAGCAGCAGAGGGACTAGCGTAACCTACGAGCAGTACTTC. It is translated as CASSRGTSVTYEQYF.

This rearrangement joins TRBV5-1 to TRBJ2-3; D not resolved. Germline assignment: CDR1 SGHRS and CDR2 YFSETQ. Deletions cut 7 bases from V and 2 bases from J, with 14 bases between. The CDR3 loop spans 14 amino acids. CDR3 nucleotides: TGCGCCAGCGCGTTGGCTGAGAACACAGATACGCAGTATTTT. It yields the protein CASALAENTDTQYF. Using reference TRBV5-1 and TRBJ2-3 for the parts outside the CDR3, the full variable domain is KAGVTQTPRYLIKTRGQQVTLSCSPISGHRSVSWYQQTPGQGLQFLFEYFSETQRNKGNFPGRFSGRQFSNSRSEMNVSTLELGDSALYLCASALAENTDTQYFGPGTRLTVL.

This chain connects TRBV5-5 to TRBJ1-3; D gene ambiguous. Germline V CDR1 and CDR2: SGHKS, YYEKEE (reference sequence). The CDR3 consists of 16 residues. V gave up 1 base and J gave up 0 bases, with 11 bases separating them. In nucleotides, the CDR3 is TGTGCCAGCAGCTTGTCAAGCAGGACCTCTGGAAACACCATATATTTT. Its protein product is CASSLSSRTSGNTIYF.

In DNA, the CDR3 is TGTGCCTCAGGTTGGACAGGTAGCACAGATACGCAGTATTTT. Amino acids: CASGWTGSTDTQYF. The chain carries TRBV2 and TRBJ2-3, with 7 bases aligning to TRBD1. From germline, CDR1 is SNHLY and CDR2 FYNNEI. The V gene end was trimmed by 11 bases and the J gene end by 0 bases; junction bases not matched to a gene: 8. The CDR3 covers 14 residues.

The chain has TRBV6-2 or TRBV6-3 and TRBJ2-2, with D unresolved. The CDR3 extends over 14 amino acids. Per the germline V gene, CDR1 is MNHEY and CDR2 is SVGEGT. V lost 2 bases and J lost 5, with 9 bases in between. The CDR3 spells CASSYLPATGELFF. The CDR3 DNA is TGTGCCAGCAGTTACCTCCCCGCAACCGGGGAGCTGTTTTTT.

This clone was recorded a few times. The chain links TRBV9 to TRBJ2-1, with TRBD2 as a possible D gene (5 bases). V shed 3 bases and J shed 9 bases, with 13 bases lying between them. CDR1 is SGDLS and CDR2 is YYNGEE in the germline V gene. The CDR3 has 13 amino acids. The CDR3 spells CASSAPRGGEQFF. CDR3 coding DNA: TGTGCCAGCAGCGCCCCCCGGGGTGGTGAGCAGTTCTTC.

V gene TRBV7-9 combines with J gene TRBJ1-2; D uncertain. CDR3 length equals 13 residues. Germline V gene data show CDR1 as SEHNR and CDR2 as FQNEAQ (reference sequence). The V and J ends lost 4 bases and 5 bases respectively, with 11 bases between them. This CDR3 is CASSSDTSYGYTF. CDR3 DNA sequence: TGTGCCAGCAGCTCCGATACGTCTTATGGCTACACCTTC.

V usage is TRBV27 and J usage is TRBJ1-2; D is ambiguous. Germline V gene data show CDR1 as MNHEY and CDR2 as SMNVEV (reference sequence). Deletions cut 3 bases from V and 7 bases from J, with 15 bases between. This CDR3 comprises 14 residues. The CDR3 DNA reads TGTGCCAGCAGTTTCCGGGGAATGGGCGGTGGCTACACCTTC. This encodes CASSFRGMGGGYTF.

The chain combines TRBV5-1 with TRBJ1-4; D may be TRBD1 (5 bases). The CDR3 consists of 14 residues. Germline lookup yields CDR1 SGHRS and CDR2 YFSETQ. V was cut by 4 bases and J by 4 bases, with 11 bases left in between. The CDR3 coding sequence is TGCGCCAGCAGCGCGGGCGACAGTAATGAAAAACTGTTTTTT. It is translated as CASSAGDSNEKLFF.

This rearrangement joins TRBV2 to TRBJ2-7, with D maybe TRBD1 (6 bases). Trimming shortened V by 3 bases and J by 2 bases, and 14 bases separated the two germline ends. CDR1 is SNHLY and CDR2 is FYNNEI in the germline V gene. The CDR3 is made up of 15 amino acids. DNA for the CDR3: TGTGCCAGCAGTGACCTCCGAGGACAGACCTACGAGCAGTACTTC. Translation: CASSDLRGQTYEQYF.

The chain combines TRBV19 with TRBJ2-6; TRBD1 matches at 9 bases. The CDR3 has 19 amino acids. Germline V lookup: CDR1 LNHDA, CDR2 SQIVND (reference sequence). Trimming cost V 5 bases and J 0 bases; bases outside gene matches: 11. CDR3 in amino acids: CASSPGTGTHASGANVLTF. The CDR3 coding sequence is TGTGCCAGTAGTCCCGGGACAGGGACCCACGCCTCTGGGGCCAACGTCCTGACTTTC.